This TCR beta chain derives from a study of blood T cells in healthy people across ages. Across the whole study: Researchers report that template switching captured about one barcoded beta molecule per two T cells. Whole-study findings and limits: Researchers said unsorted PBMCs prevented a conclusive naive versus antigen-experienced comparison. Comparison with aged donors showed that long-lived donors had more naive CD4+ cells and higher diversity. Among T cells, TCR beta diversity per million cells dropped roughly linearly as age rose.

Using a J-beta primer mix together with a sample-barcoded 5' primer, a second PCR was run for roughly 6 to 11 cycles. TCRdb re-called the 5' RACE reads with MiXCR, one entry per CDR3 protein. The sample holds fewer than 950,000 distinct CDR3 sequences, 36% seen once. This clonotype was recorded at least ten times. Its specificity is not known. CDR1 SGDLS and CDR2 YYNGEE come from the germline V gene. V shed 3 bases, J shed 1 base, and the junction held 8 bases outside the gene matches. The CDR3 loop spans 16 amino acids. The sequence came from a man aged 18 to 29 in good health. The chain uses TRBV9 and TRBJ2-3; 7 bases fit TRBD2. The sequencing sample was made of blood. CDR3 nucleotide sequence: TGTGCCAGCAGCGGGTCTGGCGCGGGAGGCACAGATACGCAGTATTTT. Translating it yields CASSGSGAGGTDTQYF.